This T cell receptor beta chain was recorded in a study of Graves' ophthalmopathy and Graves' hyperthyroidism. In the study overall: In this cohort's terms, stable hyperthyroidism meant no ophthalmopathy by 18 months of follow-up. Study-wide findings and caveats: The model reached around 66% sensitivity and about 72% specificity for predicting ophthalmopathy progression. Blood shared most expanded thyroid clonotypes above 0.001 frequency.

Amplified material comprised TCR beta CDR3 regions derived from RNA transcripts. The first-round RT-PCR employed HTBI primers together with the Qiagen OneStep RT-PCR kit. A multiplex PCR was then performed as the second round. TCRdb itself ran the multiplex PCR reads through MiXCR, one entry per CDR3 protein. The table includes around 590,000 distinct CDR3 sequences, 39% detected once. Points on this clonotype: Antigen: not known. An end of the junction does not agree with germline; a read error may underlie this.

Germline V CDR1 and CDR2: MNHNS, SASEGT. The CDR3 totals 13 residues. What was sequenced was peripheral blood or thyroid tissue (not recorded which). The J gene is TRBJ2-5, the V gene TRBV6-1; TRBD2 is a possible D gene (6 bases). The clonotype comes from an adult man with Graves' hyperthyroidism. The CDR3 sequence is CASGQAGRETQHF. In DNA, the CDR3 is TGTGCCAGCGGACAAGCCGGTCGGGAGACCCAGCACTTC.